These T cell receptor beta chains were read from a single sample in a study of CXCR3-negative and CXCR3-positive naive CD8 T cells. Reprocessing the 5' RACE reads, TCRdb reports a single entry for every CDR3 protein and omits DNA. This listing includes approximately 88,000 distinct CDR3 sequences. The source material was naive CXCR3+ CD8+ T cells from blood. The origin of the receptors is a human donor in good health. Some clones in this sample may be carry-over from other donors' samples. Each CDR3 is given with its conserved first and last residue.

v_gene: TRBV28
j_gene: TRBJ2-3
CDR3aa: CASSLYPGGEDTQYF

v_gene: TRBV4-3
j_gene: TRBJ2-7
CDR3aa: CASSQTRLDEQYF

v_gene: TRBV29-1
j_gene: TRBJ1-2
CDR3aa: CSAVFPGQDYGYTF

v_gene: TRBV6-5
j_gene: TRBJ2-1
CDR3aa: CASSHGTSSYNEQFF

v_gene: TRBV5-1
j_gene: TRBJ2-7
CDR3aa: CASSPEVTYEQYF

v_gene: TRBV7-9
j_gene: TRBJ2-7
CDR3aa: CASSATRTGVSEQYF

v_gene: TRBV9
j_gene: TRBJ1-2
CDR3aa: CASIVATGANYGYTF

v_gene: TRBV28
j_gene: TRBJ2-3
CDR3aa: CASSLVRREGDFTDTQYF

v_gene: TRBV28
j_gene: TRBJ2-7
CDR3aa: CASSLSAGISYEQYF

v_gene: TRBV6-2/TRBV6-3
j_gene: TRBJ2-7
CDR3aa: CASSSRTGGDYEQYF

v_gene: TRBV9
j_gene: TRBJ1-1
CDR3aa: CASSVWGLDTEAFF

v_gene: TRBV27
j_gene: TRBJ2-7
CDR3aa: CASSLYSGTAGSYEQYF

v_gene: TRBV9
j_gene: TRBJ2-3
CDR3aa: CASSPREVPSGGLTDTQYF

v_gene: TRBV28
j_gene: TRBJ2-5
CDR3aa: CASNLRDDEETQYF

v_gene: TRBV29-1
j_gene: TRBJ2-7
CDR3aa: CSAETGSGLEQYF

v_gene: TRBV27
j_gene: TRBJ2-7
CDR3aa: CASSFNGPYEQYF

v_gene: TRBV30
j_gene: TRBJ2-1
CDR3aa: CAWRTYNEQFF

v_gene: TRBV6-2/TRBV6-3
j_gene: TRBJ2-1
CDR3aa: CASIGSYNEQFF

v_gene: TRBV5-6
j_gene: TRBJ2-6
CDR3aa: CASSFGPSGANVLTF

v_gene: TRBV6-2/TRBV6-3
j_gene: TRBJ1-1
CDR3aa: CASSYETGWYTEAFF

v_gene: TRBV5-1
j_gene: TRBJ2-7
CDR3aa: CASSPHEGDSSYEQYF

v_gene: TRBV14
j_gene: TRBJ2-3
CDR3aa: CASSQDRTGGPSDTQYF

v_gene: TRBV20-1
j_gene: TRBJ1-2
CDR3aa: CSADDRLNYGYTF

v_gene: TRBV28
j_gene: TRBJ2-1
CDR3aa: CASSFSDRGLYNEQFF

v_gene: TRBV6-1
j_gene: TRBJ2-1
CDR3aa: CASEITGTSGWDEQFF

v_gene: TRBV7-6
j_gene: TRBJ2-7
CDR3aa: CASSRDQYEQYF

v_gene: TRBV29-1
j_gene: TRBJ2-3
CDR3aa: CSVGSSYTDTQYF